These T cell receptor beta chains were read from a single sample in a study of shared clonotypes between healthy human individuals. Method: immunoSEQ multiplex PCR; TCRdb's copy keeps in-frame clones and lacks some. The sample yields 660,000 or so clones, about 96% seen once. Sequenced: naive CD8+ T cells sorted from blood. The receptor source for this set is a woman in her thirties in good health. The CDR3 runs from the conserved cysteine through the conserved F or W. The D gene is left open where the match is weak. Only part of the rows carry a size: once, few, many, or a class if the clone is expanded.

size: -
D: -
V: TRBV7-9
J: TRBJ1-1
CDR3: CASSFGELAEAFF
DNA: TGTGCCAGCAGCTTTGGGGAGCTCGCTGAAGCTTTCTTT

size: -
D: TRBD2
V: TRBV4-2
J: TRBJ2-7
CDR3: CASSQTSGSYEQYF
DNA: TGTGCCAGCAGCCAGACTAGCGGGAGCTACGAGCAGTACTTC

size: -
D: -
V: TRBV6-1
J: TRBJ2-5
CDR3: CASSELDWVTNGAQYF
DNA: TGTGCCAGCAGTGAATTAGATTGGGTCACTAATGGGGCCCAGTACTTC

size: -
D: -
V: TRBV10-3
J: TRBJ2-1
CDR3: CAISGDRAAAYNEQFF
DNA: TGTGCCATCAGTGGCGATCGGGCGGCTGCCTACAATGAGCAGTTCTTC

size: -
D: -
V: TRBV29-1
J: TRBJ2-7
CDR3: CSVDRGEGTEQYF
DNA: TGCAGCGTTGACAGGGGCGAGGGGACCGAGCAGTACTTC

size: -
D: -
V: TRBV6-5
J: TRBJ1-2
CDR3: CASSLGQHSYGYTF
DNA: TGTGCCAGCAGTTTAGGACAACATAGCTATGGCTACACCTTC

size: -
D: -
V: TRBV9
J: TRBJ1-1
CDR3: CASSTQLRNTEAFF
DNA: TGTGCCAGCAGCACGCAACTTAGGAACACTGAAGCTTTCTTT

size: -
D: TRBD2
V: TRBV5-1
J: TRBJ2-1
CDR3: CASRSSEREYHEQFF
DNA: TGCGCCAGCAGGTCCTCAGAGCGGGAGTATCATGAGCAGTTCTTC

size: -
D: TRBD1
V: TRBV27
J: TRBJ2-7
CDR3: CASSHGTAYEQYF
DNA: TGTGCCAGCAGCCACGGGACAGCATACGAGCAGTACTTC

size: -
D: -
V: TRBV2
J: TRBJ2-7
CDR3: CARGEGTSFEQYF
DNA: TGTGCCAGGGGGGAGGGGACAAGTTTCGAGCAGTACTTC

size: -
D: -
V: TRBV11-3
J: TRBJ2-7
CDR3: CASSDPAEGAYEQYF
DNA: TGTGCCAGCAGCGACCCTGCGGAGGGGGCTTACGAGCAGTACTTC

size: -
D: TRBD1
V: TRBV10-3
J: TRBJ1-4
CDR3: CAISTTGIREKLFF
DNA: TGTGCCATCAGCACGACAGGGATTCGAGAAAAACTGTTTTTT

size: once
D: TRBD2
V: TRBV10-3
J: TRBJ2-7
CDR3: CAIRGTSGRREQYF
DNA: TGTGCCATCAGGGGGACTAGCGGGAGGCGAGAGCAGTACTTC

size: -
D: TRBD2
V: TRBV27
J: TRBJ2-2
CDR3: CASSFSGENTGELFF
DNA: TGTGCCAGCAGTTTTAGCGGGGAGAACACCGGGGAGCTGTTTTTT

size: -
D: -
V: TRBV28
J: TRBJ2-6
CDR3: CASTLRGVRSPSGANVLTF
DNA: TGTGCCAGCACCCTCAGGGGTGTCAGGTCCCCCTCTGGGGCCAACGTCCTGACTTTC

size: -
D: -
V: TRBV27
J: TRBJ1-1
CDR3: CASTDGPMNTEAFF
DNA: TGTGCCAGCACCGATGGGCCAATGAACACTGAAGCTTTCTTT

size: -
D: TRBD1
V: TRBV28
J: TRBJ1-5
CDR3: CASSFLSGTASPGPQHF
DNA: TGTGCCAGCAGTTTCTTATCAGGGACAGCCTCCCCGGGGCCCCAGCATTTT

size: -
D: TRBD1
V: TRBV19
J: TRBJ1-4
CDR3: CASSRDRGVDEKLFF
DNA: TGTGCCAGTAGTCGGGACAGGGGGGTTGATGAAAAACTGTTTTTT

size: -
D: TRBD2
V: TRBV11-2
J: TRBJ2-1
CDR3: CASSLSASGSYNEQFF
DNA: TGTGCCAGCAGCTTAAGCGCTAGCGGCAGCTACAATGAGCAGTTCTTC

size: -
D: TRBD1
V: TRBV27
J: TRBJ2-1
CDR3: CASSSPIDRESYNEQFF
DNA: TGTGCCAGCAGTTCGCCGATCGACAGGGAGTCCTACAATGAGCAGTTCTTC

size: -
D: TRBD1
V: TRBV7-4
J: TRBJ1-1
CDR3: CASSLALFSPGQGVDTEAFF
DNA: TGTGCCAGCAGCTTAGCATTATTCTCCCCGGGACAGGGTGTGGACACTGAAGCTTTCTTT

size: -
D: TRBD2
V: TRBV5-4
J: TRBJ2-7
CDR3: CASSLRTGGPGDEQYF
DNA: TGTGCCAGCAGCTTGAGGACGGGAGGGCCGGGCGACGAGCAGTACTTC

size: -
D: -
V: TRBV11-2
J: TRBJ2-1
CDR3: CASSYHGPLTVNEQFF
DNA: TGTGCCAGCAGCTACCACGGACCACTCACCGTAAATGAGCAGTTCTTC

size: -
D: -
V: TRBV12-1
J: TRBJ2-7
CDR3: CASSPGLAGVVYEQYF
DNA: TGTGCCAGCAGCCCGGGACTAGCGGGAGTGGTCTACGAGCAGTACTTC

size: -
D: TRBD1
V: TRBV10-2
J: TRBJ2-7
CDR3: CASIRTGDHEQYF
DNA: TGCGCCAGCATTCGGACAGGGGACCACGAGCAGTACTTC

size: -
D: -
V: TRBV29-1
J: TRBJ2-7
CDR3: CSVLRDGYEQYF
DNA: TGCAGCGTCCTCCGGGACGGCTACGAGCAGTACTTC

size: -
D: TRBD2
V: TRBV13
J: TRBJ2-7
CDR3: CASSLGLAGESYEQYF
DNA: TGTGCCAGCAGCCTTGGCCTAGCGGGAGAATCTTACGAGCAGTACTTC

size: -
D: -
V: TRBV4-1
J: TRBJ1-2
CDR3: CASSQDPRTYYGYTF
DNA: TGCGCCAGCAGCCAAGACCCCAGAACTTACTATGGCTACACCTTC

size: -
D: TRBD2
V: TRBV10-1
J: TRBJ2-7
CDR3: CASSDERDDHEQYF
DNA: TGCGCCAGCAGTGACGAGCGGGACGACCACGAGCAGTACTTC

size: -
D: -
V: TRBV5-6
J: TRBJ2-7
CDR3: CASSLGGEAYEQYF
DNA: TGTGCCAGCAGCTTGGGCGGGGAAGCCTACGAGCAGTACTTC

size: once
D: TRBD2
V: TRBV4-1
J: TRBJ2-1
CDR3: CASSRRGTSGRDNEQFF
DNA: TGCGCCAGCAGCCGAAGGGGGACTAGCGGGAGGGACAATGAGCAGTTCTTC

size: -
D: -
V: TRBV4-1
J: TRBJ2-3
CDR3: CASSQDVLATDTQYF
DNA: TGCGCCAGCAGCCAAGATGTCCTAGCAACAGATACGCAGTATTTT

size: -
D: -
V: TRBV6-5
J: TRBJ2-5
CDR3: CASSYGAGIQETQYF
DNA: TGTGCCAGCAGTTACGGCGCGGGAATCCAAGAGACCCAGTACTTC

size: once
D: TRBD2
V: TRBV9
J: TRBJ2-7
CDR3: CASSVGPSGTYEQYF
DNA: TGTGCCAGCAGCGTAGGGCCTAGCGGGACCTACGAGCAGTACTTC

size: once
D: TRBD1
V: TRBV28
J: TRBJ2-7
CDR3: CASSPYRGRYEQYF
DNA: TGTGCCAGCAGTCCGTACAGGGGGCGGTACGAGCAGTACTTC

size: once
D: -
V: TRBV19
J: TRBJ1-1
CDR3: CASNWDLNTEAFF
DNA: TGTGCCAGTAACTGGGATCTGAACACTGAAGCTTTCTTT

size: -
D: -
V: TRBV7-9
J: TRBJ2-5
CDR3: CASSLVGAQETQYF
DNA: TGTGCCAGCAGCTTAGTGGGGGCCCAAGAGACCCAGTACTTC

size: -
D: -
V: TRBV7-6
J: TRBJ2-7
CDR3: CASSQPEGELGQYF
DNA: TGTGCCAGCAGTCAACCTGAAGGGGAGCTCGGGCAGTACTTC